This TCR beta chain was found in a study of blood T cell repertoires in COVID-19. CDR1 is MNHEY and CDR2 is SMNVEV in the germline V gene (reference sequence). The CDR3 has 15 residues. The ends were cut back, 5 bases at V and 2 bases at J, with 13 bases in the middle. Libraries were prepared by immunoSEQ multiplex PCR; TCRdb keeps only in-frame clonotypes and omits some of them. The sample holds tens of thousands of clones, about four fifths seen once. The specimen was peripheral blood. This sequence joins TRBV27 and TRBJ1-5; TRBD1 is a possible D gene (5 bases). The sequence derives from a human donor in a cohort sampled during active COVID-19. The CDR3 protein is CASSPRDWGNQPQHF. The CDR3 region has the DNA TGTGCCAGCAGTCCCCGGGACTGGGGCAATCAGCCCCAGCATTTT.